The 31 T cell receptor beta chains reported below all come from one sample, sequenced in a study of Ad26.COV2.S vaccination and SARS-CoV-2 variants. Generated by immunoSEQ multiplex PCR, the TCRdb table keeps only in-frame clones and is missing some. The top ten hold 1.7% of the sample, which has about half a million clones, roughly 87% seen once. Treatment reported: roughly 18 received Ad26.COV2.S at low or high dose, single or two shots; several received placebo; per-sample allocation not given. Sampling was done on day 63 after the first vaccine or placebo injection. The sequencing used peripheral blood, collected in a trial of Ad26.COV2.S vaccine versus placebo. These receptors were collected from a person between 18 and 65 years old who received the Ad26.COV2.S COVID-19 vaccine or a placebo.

DNA for the CDR3: TGTGCCAGCAGCCACGCAAGCGCACTAGCGGGGGGGCGGGAGCAGTACTTC. Its translation is CASSHASALAGGREQYF. The V gene is TRBV4-2, the J gene TRBJ2-7; 13 positions agree with TRBD2. Germline V gene data show CDR1 as LGHNA and CDR2 as YNFKEQ. The CDR3 runs 17 residues. V was clipped by 3 bases and J by 7 bases; unmatched bases: 12.

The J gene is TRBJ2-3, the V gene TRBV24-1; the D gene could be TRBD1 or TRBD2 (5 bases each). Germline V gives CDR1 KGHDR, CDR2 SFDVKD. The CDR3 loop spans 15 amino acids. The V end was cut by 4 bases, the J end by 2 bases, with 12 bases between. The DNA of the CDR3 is TGTGCCACCAGTGACTCCGGGGCGCACACAGATACGCAGTATTTT. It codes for CATSDSGAHTDTQYF.

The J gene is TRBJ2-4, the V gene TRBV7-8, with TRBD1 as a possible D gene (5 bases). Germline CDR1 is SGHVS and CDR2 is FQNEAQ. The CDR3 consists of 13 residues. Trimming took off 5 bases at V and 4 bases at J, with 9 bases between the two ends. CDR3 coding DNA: TGTGCCAGCAGCCCAGACAGAAAAAACATTCAGTACTTC. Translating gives CASSPDRKNIQYF.

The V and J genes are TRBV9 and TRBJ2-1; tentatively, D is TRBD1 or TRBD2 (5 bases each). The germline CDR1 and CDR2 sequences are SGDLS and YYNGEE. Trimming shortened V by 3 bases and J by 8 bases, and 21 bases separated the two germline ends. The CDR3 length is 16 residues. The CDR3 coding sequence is TGTGCCAGCAGCGGAGGGTCCGGAACTGGGGGTGATGAGCAGTTCTTC. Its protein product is CASSGGSGTGGDEQFF. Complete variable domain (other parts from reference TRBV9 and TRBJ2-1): DSGVTQTPKHLITATGQRVTLRCSPRSGDLSVYWYQQSLDQGLQFLIQYYNGEERAKGNILERFSAQQFPDLHSELNLSSLELGDSALYFCASSGGSGTGGDEQFFGPGTRLTVL.

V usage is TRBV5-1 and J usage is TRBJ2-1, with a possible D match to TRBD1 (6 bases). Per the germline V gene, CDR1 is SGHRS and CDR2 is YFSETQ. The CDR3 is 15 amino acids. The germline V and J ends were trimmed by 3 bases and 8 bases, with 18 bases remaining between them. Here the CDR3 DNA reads TGCGCCAGCAGCTCGGTAATAACAGGGTCAGATGAGCAGTTCTTC. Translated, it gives CASSSVITGSDEQFF.

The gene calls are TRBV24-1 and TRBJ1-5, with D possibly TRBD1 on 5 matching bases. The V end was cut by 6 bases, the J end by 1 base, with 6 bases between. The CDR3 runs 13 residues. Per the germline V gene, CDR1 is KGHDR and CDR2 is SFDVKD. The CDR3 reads CATSYRSNQPQHF. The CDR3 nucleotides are TGTGCCACCAGTTACAGGAGCAATCAGCCCCAGCATTTT.

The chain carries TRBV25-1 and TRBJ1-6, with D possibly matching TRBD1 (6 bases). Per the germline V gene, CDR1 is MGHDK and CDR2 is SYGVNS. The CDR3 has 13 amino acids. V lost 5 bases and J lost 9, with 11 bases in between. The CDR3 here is CASSLRGSSPLHF. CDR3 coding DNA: TGTGCCAGCAGTTTAAGGGGGAGTTCACCCCTCCACTTT.

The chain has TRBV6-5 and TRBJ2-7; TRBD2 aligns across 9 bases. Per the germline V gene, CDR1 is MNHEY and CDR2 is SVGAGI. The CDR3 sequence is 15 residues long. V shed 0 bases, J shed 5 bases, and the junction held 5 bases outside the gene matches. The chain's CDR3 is CASSYSTGLANEQYF. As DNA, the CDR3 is TGTGCCAGCAGTTACTCGACGGGACTAGCAAACGAGCAGTACTTC.

The CDR3 is CASSYSRQGRNEKLFF. CDR3 in DNA: TGTGCCAGCAGTTACTCGAGACAGGGGCGGAATGAAAAACTGTTTTTT. The chain recombines TRBV6-5 with TRBJ1-4; 8 bases fit TRBD1. Germline assignment: CDR1 MNHEY and CDR2 SVGAGI. This CDR3 is built from 16 residues. After removal of 0 bases from V and 5 bases from J, the junction contained 5 bases not matched to a gene.

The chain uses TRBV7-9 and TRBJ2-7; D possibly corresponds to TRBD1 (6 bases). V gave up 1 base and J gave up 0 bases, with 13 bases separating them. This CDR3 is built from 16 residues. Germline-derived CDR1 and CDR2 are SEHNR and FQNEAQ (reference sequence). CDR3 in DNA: TGTGCCAGCAGCTTAGTTGACAGGTCGGGCTCCTACGAGCAGTACTTC. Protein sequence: CASSLVDRSGSYEQYF.

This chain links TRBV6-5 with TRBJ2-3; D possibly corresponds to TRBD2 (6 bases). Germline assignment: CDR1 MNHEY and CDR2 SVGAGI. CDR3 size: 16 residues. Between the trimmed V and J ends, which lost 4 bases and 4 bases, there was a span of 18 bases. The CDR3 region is CASSFSATREADTQYF. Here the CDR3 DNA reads TGTGCCAGCAGTTTCTCAGCAACCAGGGAGGCAGATACGCAGTATTTT.

The CDR3: CASSLRQDNEKLFF. CDR3 nucleotides: TGTGCCAGCAGCTTACGGCAGGATAATGAAAAACTGTTTTTT. The gene calls are TRBV11-2 and TRBJ1-4; D remains ambiguous. CDR3 length equals 14 residues. Trimming pared 2 bases from V and 4 bases from J, leaving 8 bases between. Germline values: CDR1 SGHAT, CDR2 FQNNGV.

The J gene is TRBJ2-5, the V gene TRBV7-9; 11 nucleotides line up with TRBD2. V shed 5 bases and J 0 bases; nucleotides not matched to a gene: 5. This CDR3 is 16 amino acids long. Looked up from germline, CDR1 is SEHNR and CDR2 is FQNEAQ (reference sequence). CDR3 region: CASSTGLAANQETQYF. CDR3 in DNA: TGTGCCAGCAGCACGGGACTAGCGGCAAACCAAGAGACCCAGTACTTC.

CDR3 loop: CASKKQGANYEQYF. The DNA of the CDR3 is TGTGCCAGCAAAAAACAGGGGGCCAACTACGAGCAGTACTTC. V gene TRBV11-2 combines with J gene TRBJ2-7; the match to TRBD1 covers 9 bases. CDR3 length: 14 amino acids. The junction had 7 bases not matched to a gene; V was cut back by 7 bases and J by 3 bases. Germline assignment: CDR1 SGHAT and CDR2 FQNNGV.

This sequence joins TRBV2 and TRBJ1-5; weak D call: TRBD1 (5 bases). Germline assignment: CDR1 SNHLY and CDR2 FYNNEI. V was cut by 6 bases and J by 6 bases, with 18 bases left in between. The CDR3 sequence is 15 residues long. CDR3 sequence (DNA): TGTGCCAGCAGCGTGGGAGAGGGGATCGGTCAGCCCCAGCATTTT. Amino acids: CASSVGEGIGQPQHF.

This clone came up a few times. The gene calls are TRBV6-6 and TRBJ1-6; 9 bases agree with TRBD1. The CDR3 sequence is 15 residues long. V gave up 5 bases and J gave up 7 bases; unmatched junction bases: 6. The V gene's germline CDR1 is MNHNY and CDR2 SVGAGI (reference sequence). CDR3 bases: TGTGCCAGCAGTAAACCGGGACAGGGAAATTCACCCCTCCACTTT. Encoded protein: CASSKPGQGNSPLHF.

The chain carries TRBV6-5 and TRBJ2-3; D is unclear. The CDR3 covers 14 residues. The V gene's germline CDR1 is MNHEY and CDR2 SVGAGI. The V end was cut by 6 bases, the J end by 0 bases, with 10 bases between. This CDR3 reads CASRPESSTDTQYF. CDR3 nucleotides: TGTGCCAGCAGACCTGAATCTAGCACAGATACGCAGTATTTT.

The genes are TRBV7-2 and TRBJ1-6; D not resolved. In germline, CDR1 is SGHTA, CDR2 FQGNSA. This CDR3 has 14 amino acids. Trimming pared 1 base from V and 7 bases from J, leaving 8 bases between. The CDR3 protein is CASSLVGWNSPLHF. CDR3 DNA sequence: TGTGCCAGCAGCTTAGTCGGGTGGAATTCACCCCTCCACTTT.

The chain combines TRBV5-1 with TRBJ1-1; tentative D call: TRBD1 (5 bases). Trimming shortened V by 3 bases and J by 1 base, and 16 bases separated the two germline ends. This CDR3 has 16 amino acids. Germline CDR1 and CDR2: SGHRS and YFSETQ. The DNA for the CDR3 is TGCGCCAGCAGCTGGGGCGGGGCAGGGAGGAACACTGAAGCTTTCTTT. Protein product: CASSWGGAGRNTEAFF. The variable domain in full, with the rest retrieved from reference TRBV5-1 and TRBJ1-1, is KAGVTQTPRYLIKTRGQQVTLSCSPISGHRSVSWYQQTPGQGLQFLFEYFSETQRNKGNFPGRFSGRQFSNSRSEMNVSTLELGDSALYLCASSWGGAGRNTEAFFGQGTRLTVV.

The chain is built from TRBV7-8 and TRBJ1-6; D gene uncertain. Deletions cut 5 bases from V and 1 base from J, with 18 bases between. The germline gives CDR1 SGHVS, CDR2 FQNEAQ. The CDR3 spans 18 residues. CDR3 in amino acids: CASSPPHKGRSYNSPLHF. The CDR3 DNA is TGTGCCAGCAGCCCGCCCCACAAGGGAAGATCCTATAATTCACCCCTCCACTTT.

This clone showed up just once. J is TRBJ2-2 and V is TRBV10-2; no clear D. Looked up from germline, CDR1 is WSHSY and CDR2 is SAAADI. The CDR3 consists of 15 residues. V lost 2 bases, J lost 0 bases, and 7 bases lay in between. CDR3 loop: CASSEVSPNTGELFF. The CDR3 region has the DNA TGCGCCAGCAGTGAGGTGTCCCCGAACACCGGGGAGCTGTTTTTT.

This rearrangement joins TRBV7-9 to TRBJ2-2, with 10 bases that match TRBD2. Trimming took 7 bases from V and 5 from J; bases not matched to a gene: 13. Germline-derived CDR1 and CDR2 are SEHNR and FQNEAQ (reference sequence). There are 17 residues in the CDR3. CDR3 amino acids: CASKAIAGGRGTGELFF. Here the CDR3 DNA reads TGTGCCAGCAAGGCGATAGCGGGAGGACGAGGGACCGGGGAGCTGTTTTTT.

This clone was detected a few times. This chain's CDR3 is CASSQVNLVAYNEQFF. In DNA form, the CDR3 reads TGCGCCAGCAGCCAAGTTAACCTGGTAGCCTACAATGAGCAGTTCTTC. This chain joins TRBV4-1 and TRBJ2-1; D is ambiguous. Per germline, CDR1 MGHRA and CDR2 YSYEKL. Trimming shortened V by 1 base and J by 2 bases, and 12 bases separated the two germline ends. This CDR3 spans 16 amino acids.

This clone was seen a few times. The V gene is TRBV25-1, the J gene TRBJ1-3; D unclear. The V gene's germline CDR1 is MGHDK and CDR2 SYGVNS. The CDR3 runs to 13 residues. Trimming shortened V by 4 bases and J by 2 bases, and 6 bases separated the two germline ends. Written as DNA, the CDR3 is TGTGCCAGCAGTGTACTAACTGGAAACACCATATATTTT. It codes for CASSVLTGNTIYF.

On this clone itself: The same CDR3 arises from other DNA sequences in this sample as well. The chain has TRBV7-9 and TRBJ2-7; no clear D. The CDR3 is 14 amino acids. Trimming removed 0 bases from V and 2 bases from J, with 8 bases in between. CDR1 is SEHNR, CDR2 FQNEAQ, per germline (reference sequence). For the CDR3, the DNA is TGTGCCAGCAGCTTAGCGGGCGTTACCTACGAGCAGTACTTC. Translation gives CASSLAGVTYEQYF.

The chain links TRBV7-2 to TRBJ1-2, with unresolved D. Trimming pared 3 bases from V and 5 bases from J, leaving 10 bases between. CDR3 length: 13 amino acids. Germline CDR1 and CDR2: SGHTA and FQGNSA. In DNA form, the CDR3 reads TGTGCCAGCAGCTTCAGTGCCAGATATGGCTACACCTTC. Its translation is CASSFSARYGYTF.

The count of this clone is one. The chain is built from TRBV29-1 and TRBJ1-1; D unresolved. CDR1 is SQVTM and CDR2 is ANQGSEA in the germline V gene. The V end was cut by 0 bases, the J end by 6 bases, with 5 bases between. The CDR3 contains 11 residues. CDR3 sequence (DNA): TGCAGCGTTGAAGAGATGGCTGAAGCTTTCTTT. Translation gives CSVEEMAEAFF.

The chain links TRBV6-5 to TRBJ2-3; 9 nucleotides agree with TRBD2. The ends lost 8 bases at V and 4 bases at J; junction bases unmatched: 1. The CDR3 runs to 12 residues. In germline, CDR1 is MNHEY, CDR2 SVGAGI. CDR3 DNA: TGTGCCAGCGGGACTAGCTCAGATACGCAGTATTTT. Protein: CASGTSSDTQYF.

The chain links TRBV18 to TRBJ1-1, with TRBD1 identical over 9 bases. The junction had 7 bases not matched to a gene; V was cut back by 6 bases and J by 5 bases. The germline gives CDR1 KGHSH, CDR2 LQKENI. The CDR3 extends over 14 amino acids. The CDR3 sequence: CASSPRQGVTEAFF. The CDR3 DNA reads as TGTGCCAGCTCCCCCAGACAGGGGGTGACTGAAGCTTTCTTT.

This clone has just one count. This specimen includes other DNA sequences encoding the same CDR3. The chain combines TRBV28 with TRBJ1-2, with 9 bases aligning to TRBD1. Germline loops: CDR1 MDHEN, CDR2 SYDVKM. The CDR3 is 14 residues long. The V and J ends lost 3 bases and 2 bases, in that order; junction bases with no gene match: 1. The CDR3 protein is CASSFGQGNYGYTF. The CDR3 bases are TGTGCCAGCAGTTTCGGACAGGGGAACTATGGCTACACCTTC.

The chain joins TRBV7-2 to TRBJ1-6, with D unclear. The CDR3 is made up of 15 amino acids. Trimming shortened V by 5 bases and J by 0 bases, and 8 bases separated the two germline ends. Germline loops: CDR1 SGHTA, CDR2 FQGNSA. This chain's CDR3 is CASSPYISYNSPLHF. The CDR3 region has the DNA TGTGCCAGCAGCCCGTACATCTCCTATAATTCACCCCTCCACTTT.